These 18 T cell receptor beta chains came from one sample sequenced in a study of T cell repertoires in cytomegalovirus infection. Each CDR3 protein gets one entry after TCRdb re-called the reads with MiXCR. The repertoire holds about 530,000 distinct CDR3 sequences, with around 27% as singletons. The sequencing input was PBMCs. These receptors were collected from a human donor in good health (CMV status not recorded). Some clones in this sample may be carry-over from other donors' samples.

This clonotype has only a few counts. The V call is TRBV6-5, the J call TRBJ1-1; D is uncertain. V shed 4 bases and J shed 8 bases, with 14 bases lying between them. CDR1 MNHEY and CDR2 SVGAGI come from the germline V gene. This CDR3 spans 13 amino acids. CDR3 protein: CASSSNPVYEAFF. CDR3 sequence (DNA): TGTGCCAGCAGTTCCAACCCCGTGTACGAAGCTTTCTTT.

Ten or more counts support this clonotype. The chain links TRBV7-2 to TRBJ2-5; 7 nucleotides align to TRBD2. Germline CDR1 reads SGHTA; CDR2 reads FQGNSA. The CDR3 extends over 16 amino acids. The V gene end was trimmed by 2 bases and the J gene end by 1 base; junction bases not matched to a gene: 7. The CDR3 loop reads CASSLSSGYSQETQYF. Here the CDR3 DNA reads TGTGCCAGCAGCTTATCTAGCGGTTACAGCCAAGAGACCCAGTACTTC.

This rearrangement joins TRBV20-1 to TRBJ2-1; D remains ambiguous. Germline loops: CDR1 DFQATT, CDR2 SNEGSKA (reference sequence). CDR3 length equals 16 residues. The V gene lost 2 bases and the J gene lost 0 bases, with 14 bases spanning the gap. CDR3 residues: CSARRLSHSSYNEQFF. CDR3 coding DNA: TGCAGTGCTAGACGACTCTCTCACAGCTCCTACAATGAGCAGTTCTTC.

This clonotype was observed many times. The chain joins TRBV7-2 to TRBJ2-1; TRBD2 aligns across 14 bases. The CDR3 spans 16 residues. The V segment lost 1 base and the J segment 4 bases; nucleotides outside the gene matches: 0. Germline CDR1 is SGHTA and CDR2 is FQGNSA. The chain's CDR3 is CASSLGTSGGYNEQFF. DNA for the CDR3: TGTGCCAGCAGCTTAGGGACTAGCGGGGGGTACAATGAGCAGTTCTTC.

The chain joins TRBV27 to TRBJ1-1; 8 bases line up with TRBD1. Looked up from germline, CDR1 is MNHEY and CDR2 is SMNVEV (reference sequence). V shed 6 bases, J shed 5 bases, and the junction held 5 bases outside the gene matches. The CDR3 has 13 amino acids. The CDR3 sequence: CASSGQGWTEAFF. The CDR3 DNA reads as TGTGCCAGCAGCGGACAGGGTTGGACTGAAGCTTTCTTT.

With regard to this clonotype: Germline and junction disagree at one end, which may indicate a read error. The chain is built from TRBV7-9 and TRBJ1-3, with 7 bases lining up with TRBD1. The CDR3 has 19 amino acids. CDR1 and CDR2 from the germline V gene are SEHNR and FQNEAQ (reference sequence). This chain's CDR3 is CASSTIRLQGLISGNTLYF. Written as DNA, the CDR3 is TGTGCCAGCAGCACCATCCGCTTACAGGGGCTGATCTCTGGAAACACCTTATATTTT.

The genes are TRBV6-6 and TRBJ2-3; 14 bases fit TRBD2. This CDR3 comprises 15 residues. Looked up from germline, CDR1 is MNHNY and CDR2 is SVGAGI (reference sequence). Trimming cost V 5 bases and J 4 bases; bases outside gene matches: 2. The CDR3 DNA is TGTGCCAGCAGTGGGACTAGCGGGAGTTCAGATACGCAGTATTTT. Its protein product is CASSGTSGSSDTQYF.

This clonotype has just a few counts. The J gene is TRBJ2-3, the V gene TRBV6-1, with D perhaps TRBD2 (6 bases). This CDR3 comprises 13 residues. The germline V gene has CDR1 MNHNS and CDR2 SASEGT. The V and J ends lost 6 bases and 3 bases respectively, with 10 bases between them. CDR3 amino acids: CASRYLATDTQYF. As DNA, the CDR3 is TGTGCCAGCAGGTACCTAGCGACAGATACGCAGTATTTT.

Ten or more counts support this clonotype. The V and J genes are TRBV7-2 and TRBJ2-7, with unresolved D. This CDR3 is built from 15 residues. Between the trimmed V and J ends, which lost 5 bases and 0 bases, there was a span of 14 bases. CDR1 and CDR2 from the germline V gene are SGHTA and FQGNSA. CDR3 loop: CASSEVAGSSYEQYV. The CDR3 DNA is TGTGCCAGCAGCGAAGTGGCAGGAAGCTCCTACGAGCAGTACGTC.

This clonotype was found a few times. The V and J genes are TRBV19 and TRBJ1-1; D is ambiguous. Germline CDR1 LNHDA, CDR2 SQIVND (reference sequence). The germline V and J ends were trimmed by 3 bases and 10 bases, with 12 bases remaining between them. The CDR3 has 12 amino acids. The CDR3 loop is CASSMDDTRAFF. The CDR3 coding sequence is TGTGCCAGTAGTATGGACGACACGAGAGCTTTCTTT.

The V and J genes are TRBV5-4 and TRBJ2-1; TRBD2 agrees at 8 bases. Losses at the gene ends were 4 bases for V and 1 base for J; bases not matched to a gene: 4. CDR3 length: 15 amino acids. The V gene's germline CDR1 is SGHNT and CDR2 YYREEE (reference sequence). CDR3 region: CASSSGSVSYNEQFF. The CDR3 bases are TGTGCCAGCAGCAGCGGGAGTGTGTCCTACAATGAGCAGTTCTTC.

The chain joins TRBV14 to TRBJ1-1; no clear D. The CDR3 loop spans 16 amino acids. The V and J ends lost 0 bases and 11 bases respectively, with 22 bases between them. Looked up from germline, CDR1 is SGHDN and CDR2 is FVKESK. The CDR3, as DNA: TGTGCCAGCAGCCAAGATCGGTATCGGGCCCCGGTTGGGGCTTTCTTT. Protein product: CASSQDRYRAPVGAFF.

A few counts support this clonotype. The chain couples TRBV12-3 or TRBV12-4 to TRBJ2-2, with D uncertain. V was trimmed by 3 bases and J by 3 bases, leaving 11 bases between them. The CDR3 is 15 residues long. The DNA of the CDR3 is TGTGCCAGCAGTTTCTTCTTTGGGGACACCGGGGAGCTGTTTTTT. It is translated as CASSFFFGDTGELFF.

This clonotype came up a few times. J is TRBJ1-5 and V is TRBV5-5; no firm D call. CDR3 length equals 18 residues. Germline assignment: CDR1 SGHKS and CDR2 YYEKEE (reference sequence). Trimming cost V 0 bases and J 0 bases, with 16 bases left between them. CDR3 region: CASSLVPGGGNSNQPQHF. The CDR3 coding sequence is TGTGCCAGCAGCTTGGTTCCGGGCGGCGGGAATAGCAATCAGCCCCAGCATTTT.

The chain carries TRBV4-2 and TRBJ1-5, with D uncertain. The germline V and J ends were trimmed by 0 bases and 5 bases, with 5 bases remaining between them. The CDR3 covers 13 residues. Germline assignment: CDR1 LGHNA and CDR2 YNFKEQ. The CDR3 nucleotides read TGTGCCAGCAGCCAAGATATCCATCAGCCCCAGCATTTT. Its protein is CASSQDIHQPQHF.

The V and J genes are TRBV12-3 or TRBV12-4 and TRBJ2-5; 7 bases fit TRBD2. This CDR3 has 15 residues. J was trimmed by 5 bases and V by 6 bases; bases with no gene match: 12. CDR3 sequence (DNA): TGTGCCAGCAGCATTAGGGCGGGAGCTGCGGAGACCCAGTACTTC. Translated: CASSIRAGAAETQYF.

The chain is built from TRBV5-1 and TRBJ1-1; D perhaps matches TRBD1 (6 bases). V gave up 0 bases and J gave up 5 bases, with 14 bases separating them. Germline assignment: CDR1 SGHRS and CDR2 YFSETQ. The CDR3 extends over 15 amino acids. CDR3 DNA: TGCGCCAGCAGCTTGGGACAGGTAGCTCGGACTGAAGCTTTCTTT. Translating gives CASSLGQVARTEAFF.

This clonotype was found a few times. The V and J genes are TRBV5-6 and TRBJ2-1; the D gene could be TRBD1 or TRBD2 (5 bases each). V shed 0 bases and J shed 12 bases, with 25 bases lying between them. Germline CDR1 and CDR2: SGHDT and YYEEEE. The CDR3 is 17 residues long. The CDR3 DNA reads TGTGCCAGCAGCTTGGGGGAGTTGCGTCTCAAGGGGCAGCCGCAGTTCTTC. This translates into CASSLGELRLKGQPQFF.